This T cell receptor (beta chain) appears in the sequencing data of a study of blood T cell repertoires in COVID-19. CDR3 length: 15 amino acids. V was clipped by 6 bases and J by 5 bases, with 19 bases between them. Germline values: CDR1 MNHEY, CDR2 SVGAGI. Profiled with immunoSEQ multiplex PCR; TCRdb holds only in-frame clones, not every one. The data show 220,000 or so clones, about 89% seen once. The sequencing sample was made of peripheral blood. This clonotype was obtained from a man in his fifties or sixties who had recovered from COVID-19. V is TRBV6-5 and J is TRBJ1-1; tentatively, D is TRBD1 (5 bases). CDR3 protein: CASRSPREGQTEAFF. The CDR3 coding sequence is TGTGCCAGCAGATCCCCGAGGGAGGGGCAAACTGAAGCTTTCTTT.